The 10 T cell receptor beta chains below were found in one sample sequenced in a study of cytotoxic CD8 clonotypes in ibrutinib-treated CLL (dated by TCRdb to the early 2020s). The time point label corresponds to: around 2 years on ibrutinib. Receptor libraries were prepared by the immunoSEQ multiplex PCR assay. The table was pulled from immuneACCESS by TCRdb, which kept in-frame rearrangements only. Such tables lose some clones; where checked, under half of the loss comes from unresolved V genes, and the rest has no known cause. Present in this sample are hundreds of thousands of clones, roughly 74% of which were seen just once. Of the sample, about 16% falls within the top ten clones. The sequencing here drew on PBMCs, taken after 24 months of ibrutinib treatment. Receptors were obtained from a human donor with chronic lymphocytic leukemia.

This sequence joins TRBV7-9 and TRBJ2-7; TRBD2 matches 11 bases. J was trimmed by 0 bases and V by 4 bases; bases with no gene match: 11. The CDR3 extends over 18 amino acids. Germline lookup yields CDR1 SEHNR and CDR2 FQNEAQ (reference sequence). CDR3 coding DNA: TGTGCCAGCAGCTCAACAACATATAGCGGGAGGGCCTCCTACGAGCAGTACTTC. Protein: CASSSTTYSGRASYEQYF.

This clone has just a few counts. The CDR3 sequence: CAWSPDSGGYNEQFF. In nucleotides, the CDR3 is TGTGCCTGGAGTCCCGATAGCGGGGGGTACAATGAGCAGTTCTTC. The chain combines TRBV30 with TRBJ2-1; TRBD2 matches at 10 bases. This CDR3 is 15 amino acids long. Germline V gene data show CDR1 as GTSNPN and CDR2 as SVGIG (reference sequence). V dropped 2 bases and J dropped 4; count of bases not matched to a gene: 5. Full variable domain (rest looked up from reference TRBV30 and TRBJ2-1): SQTIHQWPATLVQPVGSPLSLECTVEGTSNPNLYWYRQAAGRGLQLLFYSVGIGQISSEVPQNLSASRPQDRQFILSSKKLLLSDSGFYLCAWSPDSGGYNEQFFGPGTRLTVL.

The rearrangement uses TRBV20-1 and TRBJ2-7; D is ambiguous. Trimming removed 5 bases at V and 5 bases at J, with 10 bases between. The germline V gene encodes CDR1 DFQATT and CDR2 SNEGSKA (reference sequence). This CDR3 comprises 11 residues. The CDR3 nucleotides read TGCAGTGCTCTCCAACACGACGAGCAGTACTTC. Its protein is CSALQHDEQYF.

V usage is TRBV7-2 and J usage is TRBJ2-3, with D possibly matching TRBD2 (7 bases). This CDR3 region has 15 residues. V lost 3 bases to trimming and J lost 1 base, with 11 bases between them. Germline V CDR1 and CDR2: SGHTA, FQGNSA. The CDR3 bases are TGTGCCAGCAGCTTGTGGGGGGGCGGCACAGATACGCAGTATTTT. Its protein is CASSLWGGGTDTQYF.

The rearrangement links TRBV30 to TRBJ2-3; 11 positions match TRBD1. V lost 5 bases, J lost 6 bases, and 7 bases stayed unmatched. The CDR3 covers 14 residues. Germline CDR1 GTSNPN, CDR2 SVGIG (reference sequence). The CDR3 is CAWEVGQGADTQYF. In DNA form, the CDR3 reads TGTGCCTGGGAGGTTGGACAGGGGGCGGATACGCAGTATTTT.

This clone was counted a few times. The V call is TRBV19, the J call TRBJ1-5, with 8 bases aligning to TRBD1. The CDR3 runs 14 residues. J was trimmed by 5 bases and V by 5 bases; bases with no gene match: 5. Germline assignment: CDR1 LNHDA and CDR2 SQIVND (reference sequence). The CDR3 reads CASSGTGGDQPQHF. CDR3 in DNA: TGTGCCAGTAGTGGTACAGGGGGGGATCAGCCCCAGCATTTT.

The V and J genes are TRBV10-1 and TRBJ2-1; 9 nucleotides line up with TRBD2. CDR1 and CDR2 from the germline V gene are WNHNN and SYGVQD (reference sequence). The CDR3 is made up of 16 amino acids. Trimming cost V 0 bases and J 3 bases; bases outside gene matches: 3. CDR3 sequence reads: CASSESTSGLYNEQFF. The CDR3 DNA is TGCGCCAGCAGTGAGTCTACTAGCGGGCTCTACAATGAGCAGTTCTTC.

This clone was seen just once. The V call is TRBV7-3, the J call TRBJ2-1, with 8 bases identical to TRBD2. CDR3 length: 16 residues. V shed 5 bases and J 7 bases; nucleotides not matched to a gene: 13. Germline CDR1 is SGHTA and CDR2 is FQGTGA. CDR3 amino acids: CASSAVRGASRNEQFF. CDR3 sequence (DNA): TGTGCCAGCAGCGCTGTGCGGGGGGCGAGTAGGAATGAGCAGTTCTTC.

This clone was recorded a few times. The rearrangement uses TRBV28 and TRBJ2-7; 8 nucleotides agree with TRBD2. The CDR3 consists of 16 residues. V lost 5 bases, J lost 2 bases, and 11 bases stayed unmatched. Looked up from germline, CDR1 is MDHEN and CDR2 is SYDVKM. The DNA of the CDR3 is TGTGCCAGCAGTAAAGGGACTAGTCGGAGGGCCTACGAGCAGTACTTC. Translating gives CASSKGTSRRAYEQYF.

This rearrangement joins TRBV5-1 to TRBJ1-2; D ambiguous. This CDR3 region has 15 residues. V was trimmed by 4 bases and J by 4 bases, leaving 17 bases between them. Germline values: CDR1 SGHRS, CDR2 YFSETQ. For the CDR3, the DNA is TGCGCCAGCAGCCAGGACGAACATTCCATCTATGGCTACACCTTC. Translating it yields CASSQDEHSIYGYTF.